The entry that follows covers one T cell receptor beta chain sequence. The assay was immunoSEQ multiplex PCR, and TCRdb's table has in-frame clones only and misses some. This table has some 160,000 clones, roughly 92% appearing once. The sample belongs to a study of control samples from healthy donors and cancer patients. The V and J ends lost 5 bases and 1 base respectively, with 14 bases between them. Germline V gene lookup returns CDR1 ENHRY and CDR2 SYGVKD. The CDR3 has 15 residues. Specimen: blood. The genes are TRBV10-3 and TRBJ1-1, with D possibly being TRBD1 (6 bases). The source of this sequence is a woman in her 30s in good health. The CDR3 is CAISFQQGSNTEAFF. The CDR3, as DNA: TGTGCCATCAGTTTTCAGCAGGGGTCGAACACTGAAGCTTTCTTT.